This is a list of T cell receptor beta chains from one sample in a study of cytomegalovirus exposure and HLA in healthy donors. Measured with immunoSEQ multiplex PCR; TCRdb has only the in-frame clones, and not every one. In the table there are 70,000 to 100,000 clones, 65% to 85% of which are singletons. The specimen was PBMCs. The receptors were gathered from a man between 18 and 29 years old in good health and CMV-seronegative. The CDR3 runs from the conserved cysteine through the conserved F or W. The order of the fields is V gene, J gene, D gene, clone size, CDR3 protein, CDR3 DNA. A D gene is named only where the DNA matches it firmly. Size values are once, few and many counts, or a class for expanded clones, and some rows have none.

v_gene: TRBV15
j_gene: TRBJ1-1
d_gene: .
abundance: .
CDR3aa: CATSISVGTEAFF
CDR3nt: TGTGCCACCAGCATATCGGTTGGCACTGAAGCTTTCTTT

v_gene: TRBV9
j_gene: TRBJ1-2
d_gene: .
abundance: .
CDR3aa: CASKGEANYGYTF
CDR3nt: TGTGCCAGCAAGGGGGAAGCTAACTATGGCTACACCTTC

v_gene: TRBV7-2
j_gene: TRBJ1-4
d_gene: TRBD1
abundance: few
CDR3aa: CASSLALTGTGTEKLFF
CDR3nt: TGTGCCAGCAGCTTAGCGCTAACCGGGACAGGGACTGAAAAACTGTTTTTT

v_gene: TRBV6-6
j_gene: TRBJ1-2
d_gene: .
abundance: .
CDR3aa: CASSPLSVGYTF
CDR3nt: TGTGCCAGCAGTCCCCTTTCGGTTGGCTACACCTTC

v_gene: TRBV6-6
j_gene: TRBJ1-2
d_gene: TRBD1
abundance: .
CDR3aa: CATIGQGIFVYTF
CDR3nt: TGTGCCACCATAGGACAGGGGATTTTCGTCTACACCTTC

v_gene: TRBV28
j_gene: TRBJ2-5
d_gene: .
abundance: .
CDR3aa: CASSPPRDMEETQYF
CDR3nt: TGTGCCAGCAGTCCTCCCCGGGACATGGAGGAGACCCAGTACTTC

v_gene: TRBV27
j_gene: TRBJ2-1
d_gene: .
abundance: .
CDR3aa: CASSFYGEAYNEQFF
CDR3nt: TGTGCCAGCAGTTTTTACGGGGAAGCCTACAATGAGCAGTTCTTC

v_gene: TRBV4-2
j_gene: TRBJ2-7
d_gene: .
abundance: once
CDR3aa: CASSQEPGYLSSYEQYF
CDR3nt: TGTGCCAGCAGCCAAGAACCGGGTTACCTGAGCTCCTACGAGCAGTACTTC

v_gene: TRBV30
j_gene: TRBJ1-1
d_gene: .
abundance: few
CDR3aa: CAGRSGRDMNTEAFF
CDR3nt: TGTGCCGGAAGGAGCGGCAGAGACATGAACACTGAAGCTTTCTTT

v_gene: TRBV7-6
j_gene: TRBJ2-3
d_gene: .
abundance: .
CDR3aa: CASSELSTDTQYF
CDR3nt: TGTGCCAGCAGCGAACTGAGCACAGATACGCAGTATTTT

v_gene: TRBV7-2
j_gene: TRBJ1-2
d_gene: .
abundance: once
CDR3aa: CASSARQRAYGYTF
CDR3nt: TGTGCCAGCAGCGCCCGACAGCGCGCCTATGGCTACACCTTC